The rows below give T cell receptor beta chains drawn from one sample of a study of metastatic and nonmetastatic thyroid tumors. TCRdb re-called clones via MiXCR from the PCR reads. Of some 10,000 clones listed, around 9.9% are singletons. Sequenced: tumor tissue. The receptors here all came from a female donor with papillary thyroid cancer or a benign thyroid nodule (not recorded which). Some clones in this sample may be carry-over from other donors' samples. Both conserved end residues are part of each CDR3. The D gene is left open where the match is weak. Expanded clones get a size class; other rows say once, few or many, or leave the size out.

>TRBV28|NA|11|medium-sized|TRBJ1-4
CASSFLAKLFF
TGTGCCAGCAGTTTTTTGGCAAAACTGTTTTTT
>TRBV6-2/TRBV6-3|NA|14|medium-sized|TRBJ2-7
CASSYTVTIYEQYF
TGTGCCAGCAGTTACACGGTCACGATCTACGAGCAGTACTTC
>TRBV28|TRBD2|15|many|TRBJ2-1
CASWGGFGRHNEQFF
TGTGCCAGCTGGGGGGGATTTGGACGCCACAATGAGCAGTTCTTC
>TRBV3-1|NA|11|many|TRBJ2-5
CASSQVETQYF
TGTGCCAGCAGCCAAGTGGAGACCCAGTACTTC
>TRBV3-1|NA|12|many|TRBJ1-1
CASSLSRTEAFF
TGTGCCAGCAGCCTAAGTAGGACTGAAGCTTTCTTT
>TRBV25-1|NA|16|NA|TRBJ1-4
CASSRPGLTTDEKLFF
TGTGCCAGCAGTCGTCCCGGCCTAACGACGGATGAAAAACTGTTTTTT
>TRBV5-6|NA|13|many|TRBJ1-1
CASRDRMNTEAFF
TGTGCCAGCAGAGACAGGATGAACACTGAAGCTTTCTTT
>TRBV20-1|TRBD2|17|few|TRBJ2-5
CSARVTPERGLQETQYF
TGCAGTGCTAGAGTCACACCTGAGCGGGGACTACAAGAGACCCAGTACTTC
>TRBV3-1|TRBD1|15|many|TRBJ1-1
CASSPRTGANTEAFF
TGTGCCAGCAGCCCCCGGACAGGCGCCAACACTGAAGCTTTCTTT
>TRBV19|NA|13|NA|TRBJ1-2
CASSKGDAYGYTF
TGTGCCAGTAGTAAAGGGGACGCCTATGGCTACACCTTC